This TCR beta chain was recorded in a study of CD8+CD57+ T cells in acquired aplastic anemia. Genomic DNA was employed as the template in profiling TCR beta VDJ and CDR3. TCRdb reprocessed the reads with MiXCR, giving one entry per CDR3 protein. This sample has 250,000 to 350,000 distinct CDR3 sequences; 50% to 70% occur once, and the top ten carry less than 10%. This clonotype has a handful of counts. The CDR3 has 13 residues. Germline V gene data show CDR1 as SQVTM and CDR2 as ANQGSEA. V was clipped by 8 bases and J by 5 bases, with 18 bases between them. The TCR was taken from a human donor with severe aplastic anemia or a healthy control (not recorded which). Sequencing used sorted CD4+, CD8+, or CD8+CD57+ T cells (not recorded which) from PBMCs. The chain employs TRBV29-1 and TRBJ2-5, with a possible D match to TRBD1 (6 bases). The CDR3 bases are TGCAGCACAGGACAGCAATTGGGGGAGACCCAGTACTTC. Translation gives CSTGQQLGETQYF.